This TCR beta chain was retrieved from a study of glioma-infiltrating T cells. Notes on the study in general: Only very few CDR3 sequences appeared in both tissue and blood. Tissue-blood divergence was below expectation in non-neoplastic patients, above in gliomas.

This clonotype was seen repeatedly, ten times or more. Its antigen remains unidentified. Amplification of TCR alpha and beta CDR3 regions from RNA used iRepertoire nested multiplex PCR. Each CDR3 protein is one row after TCRdb ran MiXCR on the multiplex PCR reads. The sample includes roughly 100,000 distinct CDR3 sequences, roughly 30% of them seen just once. V dropped 5 bases and J dropped 3 bases, with 13 bases sitting between them. The CDR3 runs to 14 residues. Material: glioma tissue, nonneoplastic brain tissue, or PBMCs (not recorded which). This clonotype was sampled from a human donor with low-grade glioma or glioblastoma, undergoing nonglioma brain surgery, or in good health (not recorded which). The V call is TRBV12-3 or TRBV12-4, the J call TRBJ1-2, with D possibly being TRBD1 (6 bases). The DNA of the CDR3 is TGTGCCAGCAGTAACAGGGAGGTGCACTATGGCTACACCTTC. Translating gives CASSNREVHYGYTF.